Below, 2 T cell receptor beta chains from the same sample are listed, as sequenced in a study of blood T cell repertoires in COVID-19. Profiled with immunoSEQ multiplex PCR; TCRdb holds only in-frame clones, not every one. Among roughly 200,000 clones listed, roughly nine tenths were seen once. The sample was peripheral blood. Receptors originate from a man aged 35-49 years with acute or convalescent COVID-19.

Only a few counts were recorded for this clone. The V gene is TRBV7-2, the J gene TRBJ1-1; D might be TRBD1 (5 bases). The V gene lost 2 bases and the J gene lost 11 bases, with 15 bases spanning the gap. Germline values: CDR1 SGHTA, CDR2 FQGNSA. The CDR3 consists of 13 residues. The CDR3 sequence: CASSLYQGSRAFF. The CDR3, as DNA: TGTGCCAGCAGCTTATATCAGGGCTCGAGGGCTTTCTTT.

DNA for the CDR3: TGCGCCAGCAGCGGGGGGACAGGGACTAATGAAAAACTGTTTTTT. It translates to CASSGGTGTNEKLFF. This chain connects TRBV5-1 to TRBJ1-4; TRBD1 matches at 9 bases. With V trimmed by 4 bases and J by 2 bases, 3 bases remained unmatched. This CDR3 contains 15 residues. Germline V CDR1 and CDR2: SGHRS, YFSETQ.